The 23 T cell receptor beta chains reported below all come from one sample, sequenced in a study of cytomegalovirus exposure and HLA in healthy donors. The PCR was carried out with 60 Vbeta primers and 13 Jbeta primers. Method: immunoSEQ multiplex PCR; TCRdb's copy keeps in-frame clones and lacks some. The sample consists of 190,000 or so clones, roughly four fifths of them appearing once. Sequencing was done on a sample of PBMCs. These receptors were obtained from a man aged 45-65 years in good health and CMV-seronegative.

This clone showed up just once. The V gene is TRBV7-3, the J gene TRBJ2-2; 7 bases are shared with TRBD1. The germline V gene has CDR1 SGHTA and CDR2 FQGTGA. The ends lost 5 bases at V and 4 bases at J; junction bases unmatched: 13. This CDR3 has 17 residues. In nucleotides, the CDR3 is TGTGCCAGCAGCCCCAAGACAGGGCGGGCTAGCACCGGGGAGCTGTTTTTT. Translation gives CASSPKTGRASTGELFF.

This clone was picked up a small number of times. This rearrangement joins TRBV6-1 to TRBJ1-5; weak D call: TRBD1 (5 bases). Germline V gene sequence: CDR1 MNHNS, CDR2 SASEGT. The CDR3 totals 13 residues. Trimming pared 10 bases from V and 7 bases from J, leaving 17 bases between. CDR3: CATEAGYIQPQHF. DNA for the CDR3: TGTGCCACCGAGGCAGGGTATATCCAGCCCCAGCATTTT.

This clone appeared once. The chain recombines TRBV7-3 with TRBJ1-2; D gene unclear. Trimming shortened V by 5 bases and J by 4 bases, and 14 bases separated the two germline ends. The CDR3 runs to 14 residues. Germline V gives CDR1 SGHTA, CDR2 FQGTGA. As DNA, the CDR3 is TGTGCCAGCAGCCCGGGCCAAGGAGGCTATGGCTACACCTTC. It codes for CASSPGQGGYGYTF.

This chain's CDR3 is CASSQGPFKGEQPQHF. The CDR3 nucleotides read TGCGCCAGCAGCCAAGGTCCCTTTAAGGGGGAGCAGCCCCAGCATTTT. The chain combines TRBV4-1 with TRBJ1-5; tentative D call: TRBD1 (6 bases). From germline, CDR1 is MGHRA and CDR2 YSYEKL. The CDR3 totals 16 residues. V lost 1 base, J lost 7 bases, and 17 bases lay in between.

Notes on this clone: The CDR3 end shows no conserved phenylalanine or tryptophan, and so a read error is likely. This rearrangement joins TRBV6-6 to TRBJ1-2; the D gene is possibly TRBD1 (6 bases). Trimming shortened V by 4 bases and J by 8 bases, and 14 bases separated the two germline ends. CDR1 MNHNY and CDR2 SVGAGI come from the germline V gene (reference sequence). The CDR3 has 13 amino acids. In nucleotides, the CDR3 is TGTGCCAGCAGTTTACAGGGACCTAGGGGCTACACCTCC. This translates into CASSLQGPRGYTS.

This clone has just a few counts. The rearrangement joins TRBV18 to TRBJ1-6; 9 nucleotides agree with TRBD1. In germline, CDR1 is KGHSH, CDR2 LQKENI. The ends lost 3 bases at V and 8 bases at J; junction bases unmatched: 5. This CDR3 has 15 residues. CDR3 residues: CASSPRTGADSPLHF. The DNA for the CDR3 is TGTGCCAGCTCACCTAGGACAGGGGCCGATTCACCCCTCCACTTT.

The rearrangement links TRBV7-2 to TRBJ2-5; possible D gene TRBD2, 5 bases. V was clipped by 0 bases and J by 5 bases, with 13 bases between them. Germline-derived CDR1 and CDR2 are SGHTA and FQGNSA. This CDR3 has 15 residues. CDR3 protein: CASSLARVMAETQYF. The CDR3 nucleotides are TGTGCCAGCAGCTTAGCGAGGGTAATGGCGGAGACCCAGTACTTC. Full variable domain (remainder filled in from reference TRBV7-2 and TRBJ2-5): GAGVSQSPSNKVTEKGKDVELRCDPISGHTALYWYRQSLGQGLEFLIYFQGNSAPDKSGLPSDRFSAERTGGSVSTLTIQRTQQEDSAVYLCASSLARVMAETQYFGPGTRLLVL.

This chain uses TRBV7-6 with TRBJ2-1; 7 bases line up with TRBD2. V lost 4 bases and J lost 8; bases outside the gene matches: 5. The CDR3 covers 13 residues. CDR1 and CDR2 (germline): SGHVS, FNYEAQ. The CDR3 here is CASSSGLDHEQFF. The DNA of the CDR3 is TGTGCCAGCAGCTCCGGACTAGATCATGAGCAGTTCTTC.

The V call is TRBV5-1, the J call TRBJ2-3; TRBD2 agrees at 11 bases. Germline values: CDR1 SGHRS, CDR2 YFSETQ. Trimming removed 4 bases from V and 2 bases from J; junction bases left unmatched: 6. The CDR3 loop spans 16 amino acids. DNA of the CDR3: TGCGCCAGCAGCGCGACTAGCGGGGCCTACACAGATACGCAGTATTTT. Translated: CASSATSGAYTDTQYF.

The chain carries TRBV29-1 and TRBJ1-2, with TRBD1 matching 10 bases. Germline trimming cut 8 bases from V and 6 bases from J; bases unmatched to any gene: 3. The germline CDR1 and CDR2 sequences are SQVTM and ANQGSEA. CDR3 size: 11 residues. The CDR3, as DNA: TGCAGCCGGACAGGGGGTCATGGCTACACCTTC. Encoded protein: CSRTGGHGYTF.

The V call is TRBV2, the J call TRBJ2-5; TRBD1 matches 7 bases. The J segment lost 4 bases and the V segment lost 6 bases, leaving 5 bases of the junction unmatched. This CDR3 contains 13 residues. In germline, CDR1 is SNHLY, CDR2 FYNNEI. The CDR3 DNA reads TGTGCCAGCAGAACGACAGGGCGAGAGACCCAGTACTTC. Protein sequence: CASRTTGRETQYF.

The chain is built from TRBV6-1 and TRBJ2-5, with 8 bases matching TRBD2. After removal of 5 bases from V and 6 bases from J, the junction contained 8 bases not matched to a gene. Germline CDR1 and CDR2: MNHNS and SASEGT. The CDR3 contains 14 residues. This CDR3 is CASSLPGTRKTQYF. CDR3 bases: TGTGCCAGCAGTTTGCCCGGGACTAGGAAGACCCAGTACTTC.

The chain couples TRBV7-9 to TRBJ2-1; D perhaps matches TRBD2 (6 bases). The germline gives CDR1 SEHNR, CDR2 FQNEAQ (reference sequence). The CDR3 has 16 amino acids. The V and J ends lost 8 bases and 0 bases respectively, with 17 bases between them. CDR3 bases: TGTGCCAGCTTCCGCACGGACTACCACTCCTACAATGAGCAGTTCTTC. Its protein is CASFRTDYHSYNEQFF.

The chain uses TRBV19 and TRBJ1-2; possibly TRBD1 for D (6 bases). CDR1 and CDR2 from the germline V gene are LNHDA and SQIVND (reference sequence). The V gene lost 3 bases and the J gene lost 3 bases, with 11 bases spanning the gap. The CDR3 is made up of 14 amino acids. CDR3 bases: TGTGCCAGTAGTATCTCGGACAGCTACTATGGCTACACCTTC. The encoded protein is CASSISDSYYGYTF.

This clone was seen a few times. The chain recombines TRBV7-2 with TRBJ1-6; the match to TRBD1 covers 7 bases. V trimming: 5 bases; J trimming: 7 bases; junction bases outside the gene matches: 8. This CDR3 is built from 15 residues. Germline V lookup: CDR1 SGHTA, CDR2 FQGNSA. Written as DNA, the CDR3 is TGTGCCAGCAGCCCCGACAGGGCTGAGAATTCACCCCTCCACTTT. Residues: CASSPDRAENSPLHF.

The genes are TRBV7-6 and TRBJ2-5; 8 nucleotides match TRBD1. Germline CDR1 and CDR2: SGHVS and FNYEAQ. This CDR3 contains 14 residues. Trimming cost V 3 bases and J 3 bases; bases outside gene matches: 3. The CDR3 DNA is TGTGCCAGCAGCTTGGGACAGGCCAAAGAGACCCAGTACTTC. It is translated as CASSLGQAKETQYF.

The J gene is TRBJ2-3, the V gene TRBV5-8; 8 bases fit TRBD2. With V trimmed by 4 bases and J by 4 bases, 8 bases remained unmatched. Germline V gene lookup returns CDR1 SGHTS and CDR2 YDEGEE. CDR3 length: 15 amino acids. CDR3: CASSPGGGIADTQYF. The CDR3 DNA is TGTGCCAGCAGCCCCGGGGGGGGGATCGCAGATACGCAGTATTTT.

The CDR3 loop reads CASSHYDRDPGNTIYF. CDR3 bases: TGTGCCAGCAGCCATTACGACAGGGACCCTGGAAACACCATATATTTT. The V gene is TRBV4-2, the J gene TRBJ1-3; 7 bases fit TRBD1. CDR1 and CDR2 from the germline V gene are LGHNA and YNFKEQ. The CDR3 extends over 16 amino acids. Trimming took 3 bases from V and 2 from J; bases not matched to a gene: 7.

This sequence joins TRBV27 and TRBJ1-2; 7 nucleotides agree with TRBD1. V gave up 5 bases and J gave up 8 bases; unmatched junction bases: 5. The germline V gene encodes CDR1 MNHEY and CDR2 SMNVEV (reference sequence). The CDR3 runs 12 residues. The CDR3 bases are TGTGCCAGCAGTCCGACAGGGATCGGCTACACCTTC. Translated, it gives CASSPTGIGYTF.

V is TRBV7-9 and J is TRBJ2-5, with 10 bases fitting TRBD1. From germline, CDR1 is SEHNR and CDR2 FQNEAQ (reference sequence). The CDR3 loop spans 15 amino acids. The V gene end was trimmed by 4 bases and the J gene end by 6 bases; junction bases not matched to a gene: 8. CDR3 loop: CASSYPGQGLKTQYF. The CDR3 DNA is TGTGCCAGCAGCTACCCGGGACAGGGGTTGAAGACCCAGTACTTC. The full variable domain, completed using reference TRBV7-9 and TRBJ2-5, is DTGVSQNPRHKITKRGQNVTFRCDPISEHNRLYWYRQTLGQGPEFLTYFQNEAQLEKSRLLSDRFSAERPKGSFSTLEIQRTEQGDSAMYLCASSYPGQGLKTQYFGPGTRLLVL.

The chain employs TRBV7-3 and TRBJ2-2; perhaps TRBD1 as D (7 bases). V was pared by 4 bases and J by 5 bases, with 17 bases between. Germline V CDR1 and CDR2: SGHTA, FQGTGA. CDR3 length: 16 residues. The CDR3 sequence is CASSSSEGARTGELFF. As DNA, the CDR3 is TGTGCCAGCAGCTCCTCGGAGGGGGCGAGAACCGGGGAGCTGTTTTTT.

The chain couples TRBV4-2 to TRBJ1-1, with 9 bases matching TRBD1. After removal of 1 base from V and 3 bases from J, the junction contained 3 bases not matched to a gene. This CDR3 comprises 15 residues. The germline gives CDR1 LGHNA, CDR2 YNFKEQ. The CDR3 DNA follows: TGTGCCAGCAGCCAAGGGACAGGGGCCCACACTGAAGCTTTCTTT. Translating it yields CASSQGTGAHTEAFF.

This chain joins TRBV7-9 and TRBJ2-3; 14 bases agree with TRBD2. CDR3 length: 17 residues. V was clipped by 3 bases and J by 0 bases; unmatched bases: 2. The V gene's germline CDR1 is SEHNR and CDR2 FQNEAQ (reference sequence). The DNA of the CDR3 is TGTGCCAGCAGCTTTAGACTAGCGGGAGGGAGCACAGATACGCAGTATTTT. It encodes CASSFRLAGGSTDTQYF.